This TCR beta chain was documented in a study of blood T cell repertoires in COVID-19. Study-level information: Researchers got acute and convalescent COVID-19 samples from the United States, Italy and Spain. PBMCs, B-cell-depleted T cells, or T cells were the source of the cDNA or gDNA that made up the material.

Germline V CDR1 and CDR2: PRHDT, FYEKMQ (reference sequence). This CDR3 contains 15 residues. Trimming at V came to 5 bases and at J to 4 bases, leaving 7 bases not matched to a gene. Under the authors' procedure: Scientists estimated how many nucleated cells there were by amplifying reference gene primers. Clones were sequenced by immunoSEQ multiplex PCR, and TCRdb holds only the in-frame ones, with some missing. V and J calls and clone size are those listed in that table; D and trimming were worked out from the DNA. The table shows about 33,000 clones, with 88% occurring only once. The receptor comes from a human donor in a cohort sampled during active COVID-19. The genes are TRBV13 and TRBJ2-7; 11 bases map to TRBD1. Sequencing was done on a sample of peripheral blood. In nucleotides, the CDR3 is TGTGCCAGCAGCCCCGGGACAGGGGGTTTTTACGAGCAGTACTTC. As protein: CASSPGTGGFYEQYF.